These T cell receptor beta chains were read from a single sample in a study of beta chain features in type 1 diabetes. Repertoires were generated with immunoSEQ multiplex PCR, while TCRdb's copy carries only in-frame clones and drops some. This repertoire shows around 250,000 clones, 12% to 15% found once; its top ten account for more than 0.02%. Source material: naive CD4+ T cells from blood. Source of these receptors: a middle-aged woman in good health. The CDR3 runs from the conserved cysteine through the conserved F or W. Each record gives: D gene, clone size, J gene, V gene, CDR3 DNA, CDR3 protein. D genes are given only for firm matches. Clone size is shown for a subset of rows, as once, few, many or a class of expanded clone.

d_call: .; clone_size: few; j_call: TRBJ2-7; v_call: TRBV5-1; cdr3_nt: TGCGCCAGCAGCCTGGACAGTTACTCCTACGAGCAGTACTTC; cdr3_aa: CASSLDSYSYEQYF
d_call: .; clone_size: few; j_call: TRBJ1-5; v_call: TRBV6-1; cdr3_nt: TGTGCCAGCAGTGAAGGACGCGGCTCGAGCAATCAGCCCCAGCATTTT; cdr3_aa: CASSEGRGSSNQPQHF
d_call: TRBD2; clone_size: .; j_call: TRBJ2-1; v_call: TRBV9; cdr3_nt: TGTGCCAGCAGCGTAACCACGACTAGCGGGGGGTACAATGAGCAGTTCTTC; cdr3_aa: CASSVTTTSGGYNEQFF
d_call: .; clone_size: few; j_call: TRBJ1-1; v_call: TRBV7-2; cdr3_nt: TGTGCCAGCAGCTTAGCCGGGGGGGCAGGTCCAGCTTTCTTT; cdr3_aa: CASSLAGGAGPAFF
d_call: .; clone_size: .; j_call: TRBJ2-7; v_call: TRBV6-5; cdr3_nt: TGTGCCAGCAGTCTACAGGGTTACGAGCAGTACTTC; cdr3_aa: CASSLQGYEQYF
d_call: TRBD1; clone_size: .; j_call: TRBJ2-7; v_call: TRBV7-2; cdr3_nt: TGTGCCAGCAGCTTTCCCCGGGACAGGTCCCTTATGAATCCCAACGAGCAGTACTTC; cdr3_aa: CASSFPRDRSLMNPNEQYF
d_call: .; clone_size: few; j_call: TRBJ2-7; v_call: TRBV7-9; cdr3_nt: TGTGCCAGCAGCCAAGGGGTCGAGCAGTACTTC; cdr3_aa: CASSQGVEQYF
d_call: .; clone_size: .; j_call: TRBJ2-7; v_call: TRBV2; cdr3_nt: TGTGCCAGCAAAGACTCATGGTACTACGAGCAGTACTTC; cdr3_aa: CASKDSWYYEQYF
d_call: TRBD1; clone_size: .; j_call: TRBJ1-6; v_call: TRBV6-5; cdr3_nt: TGTGCCAGCAGGGGACAGGGTTTCGCACCCCTCCACTTT; cdr3_aa: CASRGQGFAPLHF
d_call: TRBD2; clone_size: .; j_call: TRBJ2-3; v_call: TRBV25-1; cdr3_nt: TGTGCCAGCAGTTTAGCGGGGTCCGGCACAGATACGCAGTATTTT; cdr3_aa: CASSLAGSGTDTQYF
d_call: TRBD1; clone_size: .; j_call: TRBJ1-5; v_call: TRBV18; cdr3_nt: TGTGCCAGCTCGACAGGGGGAGGAAATCAGCCCCAGCATTTT; cdr3_aa: CASSTGGGNQPQHF
d_call: .; clone_size: few; j_call: TRBJ2-2; v_call: TRBV19; cdr3_nt: TGTGCCAGTAGTATCAAAGGGGCGCCCGGGGAGCTGTTTTTT; cdr3_aa: CASSIKGAPGELFF
d_call: .; clone_size: .; j_call: TRBJ1-1; v_call: TRBV6-1; cdr3_nt: TGTGCCACCTTAGGACGTCGGACACCCAATCCCGGGGCTTTCTTT; cdr3_aa: CATLGRRTPNPGAFF
d_call: .; clone_size: few; j_call: TRBJ1-1; v_call: TRBV20-1; cdr3_nt: TGCAGTGCTACCAGACAGAGTGAAGCTTTCTTT; cdr3_aa: CSATRQSEAFF
d_call: TRBD1; clone_size: .; j_call: TRBJ1-1; v_call: TRBV19; cdr3_nt: TGTGCCAGTATCGACAGGGGATGGTCTGAAGCTTTCTTT; cdr3_aa: CASIDRGWSEAFF
d_call: TRBD1; clone_size: few; j_call: TRBJ1-5; v_call: TRBV19; cdr3_nt: TGTGCCAGTAGACAGGGGGCTAATCAGCCCCAGCATTTT; cdr3_aa: CASRQGANQPQHF
d_call: .; clone_size: few; j_call: TRBJ2-1; v_call: TRBV5-6; cdr3_nt: TGTGCCAGCAGCTTGGGGGGACTTGAGCAGTTCTTC; cdr3_aa: CASSLGGLEQFF
d_call: .; clone_size: .; j_call: TRBJ1-6; v_call: TRBV10-1; cdr3_nt: TGCGCCAGCAGGCGGGACCTTGGAAATTCACCCCTCCACTTT; cdr3_aa: CASRRDLGNSPLHF
d_call: TRBD2; clone_size: .; j_call: TRBJ2-3; v_call: TRBV11-3; cdr3_nt: TGTGCCAGCAGCTCGTCCCGGGGGGGATATACACAAGATACGCAGTATTTT; cdr3_aa: CASSSSRGGYTQDTQYF
d_call: .; clone_size: .; j_call: TRBJ2-5; v_call: TRBV5-5; cdr3_nt: TGTGCCAGCAGCCTGGGGGGGCTGGAGACCCAGTACTTC; cdr3_aa: CASSLGGLETQYF
d_call: TRBD1; clone_size: few; j_call: TRBJ2-7; v_call: TRBV6-1; cdr3_nt: TGTGCCAGCAGTAACCAGGGGGCCTACGAGCAGTACTTC; cdr3_aa: CASSNQGAYEQYF
d_call: .; clone_size: few; j_call: TRBJ1-1; v_call: TRBV5-4; cdr3_nt: TGTGCCAGCAGCTCGCGTGGCGGCGCCAGCAATGAAGCTTTCTTT; cdr3_aa: CASSSRGGASNEAFF
d_call: TRBD2; clone_size: .; j_call: TRBJ2-3; v_call: TRBV4-2; cdr3_nt: TGTGCCAGCAGCCAAGTGGGAGCCAGCGGGGGCTTCACCGGCACAGATACGCAGTATTTT; cdr3_aa: CASSQVGASGGFTGTDTQYF
d_call: TRBD2; clone_size: few; j_call: TRBJ2-1; v_call: TRBV18; cdr3_nt: TGTGCCAGCTCAACGACTAGCGGGGTTCCAGGGGAGCAGTTCTTC; cdr3_aa: CASSTTSGVPGEQFF
d_call: .; clone_size: few; j_call: TRBJ1-1; v_call: TRBV15; cdr3_nt: TGTGCCACCAGCAGAGATCCCGGAACAGCCGAAGCTTTCTTT; cdr3_aa: CATSRDPGTAEAFF
d_call: TRBD2; clone_size: .; j_call: TRBJ2-1; v_call: TRBV7-2; cdr3_nt: TGTGCCAGCAGCTTTAGCGGGGGGACCCACAATGAGCAGTTCTTC; cdr3_aa: CASSFSGGTHNEQFF
d_call: TRBD1; clone_size: few; j_call: TRBJ1-5; v_call: TRBV5-5; cdr3_nt: TGTGCCAGCAGCCTAGAGTGGACAGGGAGCCATCAGCCCCAGCATTTT; cdr3_aa: CASSLEWTGSHQPQHF
d_call: TRBD1; clone_size: few; j_call: TRBJ2-4; v_call: TRBV18; cdr3_nt: TGTGCCAGCTGGACGGGGACAGGGAAAAACATTCAGTACTTC; cdr3_aa: CASWTGTGKNIQYF
d_call: .; clone_size: .; j_call: TRBJ2-6; v_call: TRBV19; cdr3_nt: TGTGCCAGCTCTTCCTCTGGGGCCAACGTCCTGACTTTC; cdr3_aa: CASSSSGANVLTF
d_call: .; clone_size: many; j_call: TRBJ2-6; v_call: TRBV28; cdr3_nt: TGTGCCAGCAGTTCCGAGGCTGGGGCCAACGTCCTGACTTTC; cdr3_aa: CASSSEAGANVLTF
d_call: .; clone_size: .; j_call: TRBJ2-4; v_call: TRBV18; cdr3_nt: TGTGCCAGCTCACCACTTTCCAGGGCGGACGCCCTAGCCAAAAACATTCAGTACTTC; cdr3_aa: CASSPLSRADALAKNIQYF
d_call: .; clone_size: few; j_call: TRBJ2-7; v_call: TRBV6-1; cdr3_nt: TGTGCCATCCGCCGGACAGTTTTATCCTACGAGCAGTACTTC; cdr3_aa: CAIRRTVLSYEQYF
d_call: .; clone_size: .; j_call: TRBJ1-1; v_call: TRBV9; cdr3_nt: TGTGCCAGCAGCGTAGGCGTGACTGAAGCTTTCTTT; cdr3_aa: CASSVGVTEAFF
d_call: TRBD1; clone_size: .; j_call: TRBJ2-1; v_call: TRBV5-4; cdr3_nt: TGTGCCAGCAGCCCGGGACAGGGGGCGGTCAATGAGCAGTTCTTC; cdr3_aa: CASSPGQGAVNEQFF
d_call: .; clone_size: few; j_call: TRBJ2-3; v_call: TRBV2; cdr3_nt: TGTGCCAGCAGTGTTCGACTTTTAGTCACAGATACGCAGTATTTT; cdr3_aa: CASSVRLLVTDTQYF
d_call: .; clone_size: few; j_call: TRBJ1-5; v_call: TRBV7-7; cdr3_nt: TGTGCTAGCAGCTTAGCCTGGGTGAGCGTGAATCAGCCCCAGCATTTT; cdr3_aa: CASSLAWVSVNQPQHF
d_call: TRBD2; clone_size: few; j_call: TRBJ2-3; v_call: TRBV27; cdr3_nt: TGTGCCAGCAGTCTACTACAAGGGACTAGCGGGGGGGCCCGAGATACGCAGTATTTT; cdr3_aa: CASSLLQGTSGGARDTQYF
d_call: .; clone_size: many; j_call: TRBJ2-5; v_call: TRBV23-1; cdr3_nt: TGCGCCAGCGGGAACACAGGGAAAGAGACCCAGTACTTC; cdr3_aa: CASGNTGKETQYF
d_call: .; clone_size: few; j_call: TRBJ2-7; v_call: TRBV11-2; cdr3_nt: TGTGCCAGCAGTTCACAGGGCTACGAGCAGTACTTC; cdr3_aa: CASSSQGYEQYF
d_call: TRBD1; clone_size: .; j_call: TRBJ1-4; v_call: TRBV6-5; cdr3_nt: TGTGCCAGCCGCTGGACAGGGAGGGATGAAAAACTGTTTTTT; cdr3_aa: CASRWTGRDEKLFF